This TCR beta chain came from a study of blood T cells in healthy people across ages. The germline V gene encodes CDR1 SQVTM and CDR2 ANQGSEA. This CDR3 is built from 15 residues. J lost 6 bases, V lost 5 bases, and 10 bases had no gene match. This clonotype was found a few times. It was with a sample-barcoded 5' primer and a J-beta primer mix that a second PCR of about 6 to 12 cycles was run. Via MiXCR, TCRdb re-called the 5' RACE reads, giving one row per CDR3 protein. Here the sample spans some 640,000 distinct CDR3 sequences, about half being singletons. The sample providers were healthy Caucasian people from Russia, aged roughly 6 to 95. Each sample yielded at least 5.5 micrograms of PBMC total RNA.

The specimen sequenced was blood. The receptor was isolated from a woman aged 55-69 years in good health. The chain couples TRBV29-1 to TRBJ2-7; TRBD2 aligns across 13 bases. CDR3 region: CSVSGLAGAPGEQYF. CDR3 sequence (DNA): TGCAGCGTTTCTGGACTAGCGGGAGCCCCCGGCGAGCAGTACTTC.